Listed below are T cell receptor beta chains from one sample, sequenced in a study of blood T cell repertoires in COVID-19. The method was immunoSEQ multiplex PCR; TCRdb's version includes in-frame clones alone and lacks a portion of them. The sample holds approximately 83,000 clones, around four fifths seen once. The sequencing input was peripheral blood. The receptors shown here come from a man aged 45-65 years with acute or convalescent COVID-19. The CDR3 runs from the conserved cysteine through the conserved F or W. The D gene is left open where the match is weak. The size field is filled for only some rows; it gives once, few, many or a size class.

j_call v_call clone_size d_call cdr3_nt cdr3_aa
TRBJ1-2 TRBV2 - TRBD1 TGTGCCAGCAGTAGAGGGACAGTCTATGGCTACACCTTC CASSRGTVYGYTF
TRBJ2-7 TRBV29-1 - - TGCAGCGCCGGGACACACTCCTACGAGCAGTACTTC CSAGTHSYEQYF
TRBJ1-6 TRBV9 - - TGTGCCAGCAATCCAGGGGAGCAGTTGGATTCACCCCTCCACTTT CASNPGEQLDSPLHF
TRBJ1-3 TRBV12-2 - - TGTGCAAGTCGCTTAGAAGGGGGACATCTCTCTGGAAACACCATATATTTT CASRLEGGHLSGNTIYF
TRBJ2-2 TRBV19 once TRBD2 TGTGCCAGTAGTATAGCGGGAGGGCCCGGGGAGCTGTTTTTT CASSIAGGPGELFF
TRBJ2-1 TRBV10-2 few TRBD2 TGCGCCAGCAGTACCAGCGGGAGCTCCTACAATGAGCAGTTCTTC CASSTSGSSYNEQFF
TRBJ2-3 TRBV3-1/TRBV3-2 - - TGTGCCAGCAGCCAAGTGGGGTTGGGGGCTGGGACGCAGTATTTT CASSQVGLGAGTQYF
TRBJ2-5 TRBV7-2 - TRBD2 TGTGCCAGCAGCTTAGCAGTAGCGGGGATACTTCAAGAGACCCAGTACTTC CASSLAVAGILQETQYF
TRBJ2-3 TRBV29-1 - TRBD2 TGCAGCGTTGAAATGAGGACTAGCCGCACAGATACGCAGTATTTT CSVEMRTSRTDTQYF
TRBJ2-3 TRBV10-3 - TRBD2 TGTGCCAGTAGCGGGGGGGCCAGAAGTGGAAATACGCAGTATTTT CASSGGARSGNTQYF
TRBJ2-3 TRBV6-5 - TRBD1 TGTGCCAGCGCGAAGGGACAGGGGGGGGATACGCAGTATTTT CASAKGQGGDTQYF
TRBJ1-5 TRBV24-1 - - TGTGCCACCGGGGCCGCCCAACTCAATCAGCCCCAGCATTTT CATGAAQLNQPQHF